This passage covers 31 T cell receptor beta chains from one sample sequenced in a study of spatial heterogeneity in lung cancer. General study results and limits: It was found that expanded intratumoral alpha and beta TCR counts tracked tumor mutation counts.

Stated time point: sample taken at primary tumor resection. One entry per CDR3 protein, called by TCRdb with MiXCR from the 5' RACE reads. The data contain around 100,000 distinct CDR3 sequences, 4% to 4.5% of them singletons. Their specific antigens are unknown. The material was lung tumor tissue, obtained at surgery. The receptors stem from a male donor with early-stage non-small cell lung cancer.

V gene TRBV27 combines with J gene TRBJ2-3, with D tentatively TRBD1 or TRBD2 (5 bases each). The V gene's germline CDR1 is MNHEY and CDR2 SMNVEV (reference sequence). Deletions cut 7 bases from V and 1 base from J, with 21 bases between. This CDR3 contains 17 residues. CDR3 in DNA: TGTGCCAGCACCCTCACGTTGAGGGACGGACGCACAGATACGCAGTATTTT. Translated: CASTLTLRDGRTDTQYF.

This clonotype was counted many times. This chain connects TRBV3-1 to TRBJ2-4, with a possible D match to TRBD1 (5 bases). The germline CDR1 and CDR2 sequences are LGHDT and YNNKEL (reference sequence). The ends were cut back, 6 bases at V and 6 bases at J, with 9 bases in the middle. The CDR3 has 12 amino acids. The CDR3 nucleotides are TGTGCCAGCAGTTCTACAGGAAACATTCAGTACTTC. Protein sequence: CASSSTGNIQYF.

This clonotype occurred a few times. The chain uses TRBV2 and TRBJ2-2; D gene uncertain. Trimming shortened V by 2 bases and J by 5 bases, and 12 bases separated the two germline ends. CDR3 length: 15 residues. CDR1 and CDR2 (germline): SNHLY, FYNNEI. The CDR3 loop reads CASSEWARKTGELFF. CDR3 nucleotides: TGTGCCAGCAGTGAATGGGCAAGAAAAACCGGGGAGCTGTTTTTT.

There are many counts of this clonotype. V is TRBV7-9 and J is TRBJ2-1; the match to TRBD1 covers 7 bases. V lost 6 bases and J lost 3; bases outside the gene matches: 5. Germline V gene sequence: CDR1 SEHNR, CDR2 FQNEAQ (reference sequence). CDR3 size: 14 residues. In DNA, the CDR3 is TGTGCCAGCAGTAATTACAGGGGCTACAATGAGCAGTTCTTC. It translates to CASSNYRGYNEQFF.

Many counts were recorded for this clonotype. DNA of the CDR3: TGCGCCAGCAGCCGAGTTCCAGGGGAGGTCTATGGCTACACCTTC. As protein: CASSRVPGEVYGYTF. The chain carries TRBV4-1 and TRBJ1-2; the D gene is possibly TRBD1 (6 bases). The CDR3 has 15 residues. Trimming pared 4 bases from V and 4 bases from J, leaving 16 bases between. Germline CDR1 reads MGHRA; CDR2 reads YSYEKL.

J is TRBJ2-2 and V is TRBV24-1; D gene unclear. Germline V CDR1 and CDR2: KGHDR, SFDVKD. CDR3 size: 15 residues. Trimming stripped 1 base from V and 3 bases from J, with 8 bases between. CDR3 region: CATSDFGPDTGELFF. CDR3 DNA sequence: TGTGCCACCAGTGATTTTGGCCCCGACACCGGGGAGCTGTTTTTT.

The chain uses TRBV10-3 and TRBJ1-4; D gene unclear. From germline, CDR1 is ENHRY and CDR2 SYGVKD. The CDR3 contains 11 residues. Trimming stripped 8 bases from V and 5 bases from J, with 6 bases between. This CDR3 is CAIGGNEKLFF. CDR3 in DNA: TGTGCCATCGGAGGGAATGAAAAACTGTTTTTT.

At least ten counts were recorded for this clonotype. CDR3 in amino acids: CASSRAMTSGRIPGTGELFF. The CDR3 DNA is TGTGCCAGCAGTCGCGCCATGACTAGCGGGAGGATCCCGGGAACCGGGGAGCTGTTTTTT. This chain connects TRBV6-1 to TRBJ2-2; the match to TRBD2 covers 13 bases. The V gene's germline CDR1 is MNHNS and CDR2 SASEGT. The CDR3 is 20 amino acids. V shed 5 bases, J shed 5 bases, and the junction held 17 bases outside the gene matches.

This clonotype was seen a handful of times. The chain recombines TRBV3-1 with TRBJ2-7, with D tentatively TRBD1 or TRBD2 (6 bases each). The V gene's germline CDR1 is LGHDT and CDR2 YNNKEL (reference sequence). The germline V and J ends were trimmed by 3 bases and 2 bases, with 11 bases remaining between them. This CDR3 is 14 amino acids long. The chain's CDR3 is CASSQRGAPYEQYF. As DNA, the CDR3 is TGTGCCAGCAGCCAGAGGGGGGCGCCCTACGAGCAGTACTTC.

This clonotype was seen at least ten times. The chain carries TRBV11-2 and TRBJ2-1, with D hard to call. The V end was cut by 2 bases, the J end by 8 bases, with 10 bases between. This CDR3 region has 13 residues. Germline V gives CDR1 SGHAT, CDR2 FQNNGV. As DNA, the CDR3 is TGTGCCAGCAGCTTAAACTGGGTAGATGAGCAGTTCTTC. Encoded protein: CASSLNWVDEQFF. Based on the CDR3 plus reference TRBV11-2 and TRBJ2-1, the full variable domain is EAGVAQSPRYKIIEKRQSVAFWCNPISGHATLYWYQQILGQGPKLLIQFQNNGVVDDSQLPKDRFSAERLKGVDSTLKIQPAKLEDSAVYLCASSLNWVDEQFFGPGTRLTVL.

This clonotype was counted many times. The gene calls are TRBV9 and TRBJ1-1, with no clear D. The V end lost 3 bases, the J end lost 0 bases, and 12 bases lay between the germline ends. CDR1 is SGDLS and CDR2 is YYNGEE in the germline V gene. The CDR3 loop spans 15 amino acids. The CDR3 reads CASSGRRKMNTEAFF. The CDR3 nucleotides read TGTGCCAGCAGCGGTAGACGGAAAATGAACACTGAAGCTTTCTTT. The full variable domain, with the rest looked up from reference TRBV9 and TRBJ1-1, is DSGVTQTPKHLITATGQRVTLRCSPRSGDLSVYWYQQSLDQGLQFLIQYYNGEERAKGNILERFSAQQFPDLHSELNLSSLELGDSALYFCASSGRRKMNTEAFFGQGTRLTVV.

The V and J genes are TRBV20-1 and TRBJ1-1, with D tentatively TRBD1 (5 bases). The CDR3 extends over 15 amino acids. In germline, CDR1 is DFQATT, CDR2 SNEGSKA (reference sequence). The V gene lost 2 bases and the J gene lost 0 bases, with 13 bases spanning the gap. DNA of the CDR3: TGCAGTGCTAGATGGGGGTCGGAGATGAACACTGAAGCTTTCTTT. Its translation: CSARWGSEMNTEAFF.

This chain links TRBV9 with TRBJ1-6; tentative D call: TRBD1 (6 bases). The CDR3 length is 14 residues. Germline CDR1 and CDR2: SGDLS and YYNGEE. Trimming took 2 bases from V and 8 from J, leaving 11 bases between them. CDR3 protein: CASSVGGRDSPLHF. CDR3 DNA: TGTGCCAGCAGCGTGGGGGGCCGCGATTCACCCCTCCACTTT.

This clonotype occurred many times. The chain couples TRBV20-1 to TRBJ1-2; D ambiguous. V was cut by 3 bases and J by 3 bases, with 11 bases left in between. Germline CDR1 reads DFQATT; CDR2 reads SNEGSKA (reference sequence). There are 13 residues in the CDR3. CDR3: CSARRPSHYGYTF. The CDR3 coding sequence is TGCAGTGCTAGGCGCCCCAGCCACTATGGCTACACCTTC.

The table lists this clonotype with many counts. This chain joins TRBV10-3 and TRBJ1-1; TRBD1 matches 8 bases. The CDR3 covers 14 residues. The germline V gene encodes CDR1 ENHRY and CDR2 SYGVKD. The V gene end was trimmed by 5 bases and the J gene end by 1 base; junction bases not matched to a gene: 3. CDR3 coding DNA: TGTGCCATCAGTAAGGGACAGGAGAACACTGAAGCTTTCTTT. Translated, it gives CAISKGQENTEAFF.

This clonotype has a count of ten or more. V usage is TRBV18 and J usage is TRBJ1-2; the match to TRBD1 covers 8 bases. The germline V gene has CDR1 KGHSH and CDR2 LQKENI. With V trimmed by 2 bases and J by 4 bases, 9 bases remained unmatched. The CDR3 spans 16 residues. The CDR3 loop reads CASSPNPGQATYGYTF. CDR3 DNA: TGTGCCAGCTCACCAAATCCGGGACAGGCCACCTATGGCTACACCTTC.

This clonotype has only a few counts. This chain uses TRBV7-2 with TRBJ2-5; D call uncertain. The V end lost 5 bases, the J end lost 5 bases, and 21 bases lay between the germline ends. CDR1 and CDR2 from the germline V gene are SGHTA and FQGNSA. The CDR3 contains 16 residues. In nucleotides, the CDR3 is TGTGCCAGCAGCCCCTATGGCCTCCCGCACGGGGAGACCCAGTACTTC. Amino acid sequence: CASSPYGLPHGETQYF.

This clonotype has ten or more counts. In DNA form, the CDR3 reads TGTGCCAGCAGGGTGGTCGGGCAGACCACTGAAGCTTTCTTT. This sequence encodes CASRVVGQTTEAFF. The V call is TRBV5-5, the J call TRBJ1-1; D is unresolved. Germline CDR1 is SGHKS and CDR2 is YYEKEE (reference sequence). The length of the CDR3 is 14 residues. The V end lost 5 bases, the J end lost 4 bases, and 15 bases lay between the germline ends.

Many counts were recorded for this clonotype. This chain connects TRBV4-1 to TRBJ2-2; 7 bases line up with TRBD2. The J segment lost 4 bases and the V segment lost 1 base, leaving 9 bases of the junction unmatched. CDR1 is MGHRA, CDR2 YSYEKL, per germline. This CDR3 contains 17 residues. CDR3 bases: TGCGCCAGCAGCCAAGCACGGGCTAGCGGAGGCACCGGGGAGCTGTTTTTT. Encoded protein: CASSQARASGGTGELFF.

Many counts were recorded for this clonotype. V and J are TRBV6-6 and TRBJ1-5; D gene uncertain. V was cut by 6 bases and J by 4 bases, with 10 bases left in between. Looked up from germline, CDR1 is MNHNY and CDR2 is SVGAGI (reference sequence). The length of the CDR3 is 13 residues. CDR3 sequence: CASRRGENQPQHF. In DNA form, the CDR3 reads TGTGCCAGCAGGCGGGGAGAGAATCAGCCCCAGCATTTT.

This clonotype was counted at least ten times. Here the CDR3 reads CASMSGKYPDTQYF. In DNA, the CDR3 is TGTGCCAGCATGAGCGGGAAGTACCCAGATACGCAGTATTTT. The rearrangement joins TRBV2 to TRBJ2-3, with 7 nucleotides matching TRBD2. V was pared by 7 bases and J by 4 bases, with 8 bases of the junction left unmatched. The CDR3 contains 14 residues. Germline loops: CDR1 SNHLY, CDR2 FYNNEI.

This clonotype came up many times. The chain has TRBV7-9 and TRBJ2-4; D is possibly TRBD1 (5 bases). CDR1 SEHNR and CDR2 FQNEAQ come from the germline V gene (reference sequence). This CDR3 contains 13 residues. The germline V and J ends were trimmed by 3 bases and 6 bases, with 9 bases remaining between them. CDR3 DNA sequence: TGTGCCAGCAGCTTCGCCGACAGAAACATTCAGTACTTC. This translates into CASSFADRNIQYF.

This clonotype was counted at least ten times. CDR3 in DNA: TGTGCCAGCAGTCTCAGCGGACGCTCTGGGGCCAACGTCCTGACTTTC. Protein: CASSLSGRSGANVLTF. The chain is built from TRBV27 and TRBJ2-6; weak D call: TRBD2 (5 bases). Germline V gives CDR1 MNHEY, CDR2 SMNVEV (reference sequence). V was cut by 5 bases and J by 0 bases, with 11 bases left in between. The CDR3 is made up of 16 amino acids.

This chain joins TRBV28 and TRBJ2-2, with 7 bases that match TRBD2. Looked up from germline, CDR1 is MDHEN and CDR2 is SYDVKM. This CDR3 is 15 amino acids long. V dropped 1 base and J dropped 7; count of bases not matched to a gene: 6. CDR3 in DNA: TGTGCCAGCAGTTTATTTCGCGGGAGTGTCGGGGAGCTGTTTTTT. This encodes CASSLFRGSVGELFF. Supplemented by reference TRBV28 and TRBJ2-2, the full variable domain reads DVKVTQSSRYLVKRTGEKVFLECVQDMDHENMFWYRQDPGLGLRLIYFSYDVKMKEKGDIPEGYSVSREKKERFSLILESASTNQTSMYLCASSLFRGSVGELFFGEGSRLTVL.

This clonotype was observed at least ten times. The chain is built from TRBV7-2 and TRBJ1-1; possible D gene TRBD1, 6 bases. The CDR3 runs to 13 residues. Germline V gene sequence: CDR1 SGHTA, CDR2 FQGNSA. V dropped 3 bases and J dropped 7 bases, with 12 bases sitting between them. CDR3 nucleotides: TGTGCCAGCAGCTTGAATGCACAGGGTGAAGCTTTCTTT. The encoded protein is CASSLNAQGEAFF.

This clonotype appeared many times. The V call is TRBV4-1, the J call TRBJ2-7; TRBD1 is a possible D gene (6 bases). Trimming removed 1 base from V and 6 bases from J, with 13 bases in between. Germline V gene sequence: CDR1 MGHRA, CDR2 YSYEKL. CDR3 size: 14 residues. The CDR3: CASSQVNRAGEQYF. The CDR3 DNA is TGCGCCAGCAGCCAAGTCAACAGGGCGGGCGAGCAGTACTTC.

In this sample, this clonotype turned up many times. The genes are TRBV12-3 or TRBV12-4 and TRBJ2-3; no reliable D call. The CDR3 length is 13 residues. The V end lost 3 bases, the J end lost 4 bases, and 8 bases lay between the germline ends. The CDR3 loop is CASSLSISDTQYF. DNA for the CDR3: TGTGCCAGCAGTTTGAGCATATCAGATACGCAGTATTTT.

This clonotype was counted between two and nine times. This chain connects TRBV29-1 to TRBJ2-5; TRBD2 matches 10 bases. Germline assignment: CDR1 SQVTM and CDR2 ANQGSEA. The CDR3 consists of 13 residues. The J segment lost 5 bases and the V segment lost 4 bases, leaving 4 bases of the junction unmatched. DNA of the CDR3: TGCAGCGTTGTAGCGGGAGGAAGGGAGACCCAGTACTTC. It codes for CSVVAGGRETQYF.

This clonotype came up a few times. The chain combines TRBV4-1 with TRBJ2-7; TRBD1 matches 8 bases. The CDR3 is 15 residues long. Per the germline V gene, CDR1 is MGHRA and CDR2 is YSYEKL. The trim removed 3 bases at V and 2 bases at J, leaving 6 bases unmatched. CDR3 residues: CASSQAAGGAYEQYF. The CDR3 DNA reads as TGCGCCAGCAGCCAGGCGGCAGGGGGCGCCTACGAGCAGTACTTC.

This clonotype was seen only a few times. This chain connects TRBV28 to TRBJ2-7; 11 bases line up with TRBD2. Germline CDR1 and CDR2: MDHEN and SYDVKM. J lost 2 bases, V lost 6 bases, and 3 bases had no gene match. CDR3 length: 14 amino acids. This CDR3 is CASRTSGTAYEQYF. CDR3 sequence (DNA): TGTGCCAGCAGGACTAGCGGGACCGCCTACGAGCAGTACTTC.

Concerning this clonotype: Since a much larger clone is just one base distant, this may be a read error. V usage is TRBV30 and J usage is TRBJ2-1, with D tentatively TRBD1 or TRBD2 (5 bases each). This CDR3 is 17 amino acids long. Germline CDR1 is GTSNPN and CDR2 is SVGIG (reference sequence). CDR3 in amino acids: CVWSVPNPGGSYNEQFF. CDR3 DNA: TGTGTCTGGAGTGTCCCCAATCCTGGGGGATCCTACAATGAGCAGTTCTTC.